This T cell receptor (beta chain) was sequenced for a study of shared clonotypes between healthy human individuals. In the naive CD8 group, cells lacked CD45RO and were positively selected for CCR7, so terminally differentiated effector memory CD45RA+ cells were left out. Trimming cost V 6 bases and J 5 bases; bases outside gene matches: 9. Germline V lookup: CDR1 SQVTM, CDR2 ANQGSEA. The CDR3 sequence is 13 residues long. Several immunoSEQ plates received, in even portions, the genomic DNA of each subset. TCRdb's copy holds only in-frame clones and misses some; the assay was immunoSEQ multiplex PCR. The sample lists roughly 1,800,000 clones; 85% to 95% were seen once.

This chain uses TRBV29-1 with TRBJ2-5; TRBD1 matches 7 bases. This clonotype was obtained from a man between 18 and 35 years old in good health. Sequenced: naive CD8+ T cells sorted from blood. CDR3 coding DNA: TGCAGCGTCGACAGGGAACCGGGGGAGACCCAGTACTTC. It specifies CSVDREPGETQYF.